The clone carrying this TCR beta chain occurred a few times. Antigen: not known. Generated by immunoSEQ multiplex PCR, the TCRdb table keeps only in-frame clones and is missing some. The profile shows some 140,000 clones, 85% to 95% of them singletons. Trimming took off 5 bases at V and 0 bases at J, with 19 bases between the two ends. There are 17 residues in the CDR3. Germline V gives CDR1 SGHNT, CDR2 YENEEA. The record originates from a study of T cell responses to AZD1222 COVID-19 vaccine. Points from the study as a whole: Of the AZD1222 recipients, only five or six were seropositive at baseline. Sampling that yielded the repertoires occurred only after the peak T cell response.

Second-dose recipients at about 4 or about 12 weeks were treated as one pooled group. The chain is built from TRBV11-3 and TRBJ2-5; D may be TRBD2 (6 bases). The receptor comes from an adult who received the AZD1222 COVID-19 vaccine. Source: peripheral blood, taken 28 days after the second AZD1222 dose. DNA of the CDR3: TGTGCCAGCAGCCCAGGAGGGAGGACGGTCCACCAAGAGACCCAGTACTTC. This gives the protein CASSPGGRTVHQETQYF.